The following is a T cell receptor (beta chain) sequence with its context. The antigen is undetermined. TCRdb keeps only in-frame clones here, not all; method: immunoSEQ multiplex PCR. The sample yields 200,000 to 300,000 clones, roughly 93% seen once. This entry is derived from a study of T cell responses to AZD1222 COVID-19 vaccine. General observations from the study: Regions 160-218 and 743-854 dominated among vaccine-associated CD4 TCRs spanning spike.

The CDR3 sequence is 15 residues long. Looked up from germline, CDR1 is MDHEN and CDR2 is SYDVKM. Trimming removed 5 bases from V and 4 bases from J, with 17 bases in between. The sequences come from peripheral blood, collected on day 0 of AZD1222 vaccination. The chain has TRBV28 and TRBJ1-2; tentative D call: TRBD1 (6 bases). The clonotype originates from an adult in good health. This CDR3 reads CASSVPGEFVYGYTF. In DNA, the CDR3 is TGTGCCAGCAGTGTACCAGGGGAGTTTGTCTATGGCTACACCTTC.